This T cell receptor (beta chain) was identified during a study of identical twins. MiXCR, applied by TCRdb to the 5' RACE reads, yields one record per CDR3 protein. The repertoire consists of approximately 500,000 distinct CDR3 sequences, with around 24% occurring once and the leading ten covering roughly 3%. This clonotype was counted only a few times. The data also belong to a second study, concerning T cells expressing NK-cell markers.

Sequenced sample: CD4+ T cells sorted from blood. This receptor was identified in a woman between 18 and 29 years old in good health.

In DNA form, the CDR3 reads TGTGCCAGCAGTTATCGGGGGGACAGACAATTGAACACTGAAGCTTTCTTT. As protein: CASSYRGDRQLNTEAFF. This chain uses TRBV6-2 or TRBV6-3 with TRBJ1-1; 7 bases fit TRBD1. The CDR3 contains 17 residues. Germline V gives CDR1 MNHEY, CDR2 SVGEGT. V was clipped by 3 bases and J by 0 bases; unmatched bases: 10.